These T cell receptor beta chains were read from a single sample in a study of shared clonotypes between healthy human individuals. The protocol was immunoSEQ multiplex PCR, while the TCRdb copy is restricted to in-frame clones and leaves out a portion. Of 150,000 to 200,000 clones listed, over 50% were seen once; the top ten hold around 9.3%. Source material: memory CD4+ T cells sorted from blood. These receptors originate from a man aged 25 to 40 in good health. CDR3s include the opening cysteine and the closing phenylalanine or tryptophan. A D gene is named only where the DNA matches it firmly. Size tells how often a clone was seen (once, few, many) or the class of an expanded clone, and some rows leave it out.

D	V	J	size	CDR3	DNA
TRBD1	TRBV6-1	TRBJ1-1	.	CASSFRQGAGTEAFF	TGTGCCAGCAGCTTTAGACAGGGGGCCGGCACTGAAGCTTTCTTT
.	TRBV10-1	TRBJ2-7	once	CASSEGSGTGYEQYF	TGCGCCAGCAGTGAAGGTTCAGGGACGGGCTACGAGCAGTACTTC
.	TRBV7-2	TRBJ2-5	.	CASSLGTFQETQYF	TGTGCCAGCAGCTTAGGGACCTTCCAAGAGACCCAGTACTTC
.	TRBV10-2	TRBJ1-5	.	CASSERVNQPQHF	TGCGCCAGCAGTGAGAGGGTTAATCAGCCCCAGCATTTT
.	TRBV30	TRBJ2-7	once	CAWMGTRAYEQYF	TGTGCCTGGATGGGGACGCGCGCCTACGAGCAGTACTTC
TRBD2	TRBV5-1	TRBJ2-7	.	CASSTASGSGYEQYF	TGCGCCAGCAGCACAGCTAGCGGGAGCGGGTACGAGCAGTACTTC
TRBD2	TRBV18	TRBJ2-1	.	CASSPQSGGGEQFF	TGTGCCAGCTCACCACAAAGCGGGGGAGGTGAGCAGTTCTTC
.	TRBV6-1	TRBJ2-3	.	CASSPRGGNTDTQYF	TGTGCCAGCAGTCCCAGAGGTGGGAACACAGATACGCAGTATTTT
.	TRBV18	TRBJ1-2	.	CASSPRGQDGYTF	TGTGCCAGCTCACCCCGGGGGCAGGATGGCTACACCTTC
.	TRBV7-2	TRBJ2-5	.	CASSFGEAQTQYF	TGTGCCAGCAGCTTTGGGGAGGCGCAGACCCAGTACTTC
.	TRBV5-1	TRBJ2-7	.	CASRRPRGGDYEQYF	TGCGCCAGCAGGCGCCCTCGGGGTGGGGACTACGAGCAGTACTTC
.	TRBV5-1	TRBJ2-6	.	CASSLERPWANVLTF	TGCGCCAGCAGCTTGGAACGGCCTTGGGCCAACGTCCTGACTTTC